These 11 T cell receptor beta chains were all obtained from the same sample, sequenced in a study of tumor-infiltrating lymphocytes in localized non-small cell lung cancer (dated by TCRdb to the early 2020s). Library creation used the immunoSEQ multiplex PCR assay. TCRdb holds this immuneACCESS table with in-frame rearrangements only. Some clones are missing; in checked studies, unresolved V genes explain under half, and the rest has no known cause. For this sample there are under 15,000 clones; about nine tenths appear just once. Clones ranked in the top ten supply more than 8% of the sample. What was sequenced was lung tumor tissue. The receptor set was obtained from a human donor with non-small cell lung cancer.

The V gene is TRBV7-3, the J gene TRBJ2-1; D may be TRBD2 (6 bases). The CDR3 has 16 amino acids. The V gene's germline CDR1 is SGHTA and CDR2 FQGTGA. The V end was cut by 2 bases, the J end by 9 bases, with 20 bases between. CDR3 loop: CASSLSGGKGASEQFF. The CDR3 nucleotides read TGTGCCAGCAGCTTATCTGGCGGGAAAGGCGCAAGTGAGCAGTTCTTC. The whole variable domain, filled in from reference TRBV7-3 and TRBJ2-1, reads GAGVSQTPSNKVTEKGKYVELRCDPISGHTALYWYRQSLGQGPEFLIYFQGTGAADDSGLPNDRFFAVRPEGSVSTLKIQRTERGDSAVYLCASSLSGGKGASEQFFGPGTRLTVL.

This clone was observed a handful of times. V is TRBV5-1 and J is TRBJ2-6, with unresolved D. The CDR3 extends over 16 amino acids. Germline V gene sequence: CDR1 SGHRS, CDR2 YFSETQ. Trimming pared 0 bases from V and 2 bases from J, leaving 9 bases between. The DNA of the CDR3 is TGCGCCAGCAGCTTGGAAGGGTCTCCTGGGGCCAACGTCCTGACTTTC. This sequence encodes CASSLEGSPGANVLTF.

The CDR3 here is CASSLMGLAGGVTGRQYF. The CDR3 nucleotides are TGTGCCAGCAGTTTAATGGGACTAGCGGGAGGGGTGACAGGCAGGCAGTACTTC. This chain connects TRBV28 to TRBJ2-7; 16 bases agree with TRBD2. The CDR3 totals 18 residues. Trimming cost V 2 bases and J 9 bases; bases outside gene matches: 13. The germline V gene has CDR1 MDHEN and CDR2 SYDVKM.

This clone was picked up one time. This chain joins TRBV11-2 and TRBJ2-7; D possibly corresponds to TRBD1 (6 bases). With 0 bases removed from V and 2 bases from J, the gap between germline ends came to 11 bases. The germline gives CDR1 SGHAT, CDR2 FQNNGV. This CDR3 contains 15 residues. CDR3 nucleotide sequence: TGTGCCAGCAGCTTAGAACAGGGTTCACCCTACGAGCAGTACTTC. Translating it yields CASSLEQGSPYEQYF. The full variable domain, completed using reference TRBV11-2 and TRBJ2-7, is EAGVAQSPRYKIIEKRQSVAFWCNPISGHATLYWYQQILGQGPKLLIQFQNNGVVDDSQLPKDRFSAERLKGVDSTLKIQPAKLEDSAVYLCASSLEQGSPYEQYFGPGTRLTVT.

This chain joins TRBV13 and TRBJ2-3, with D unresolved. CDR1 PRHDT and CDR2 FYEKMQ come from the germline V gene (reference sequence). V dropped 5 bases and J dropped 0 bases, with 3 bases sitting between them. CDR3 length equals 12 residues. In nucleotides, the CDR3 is TGTGCCAGCAGCCCTAGCACAGATACGCAGTATTTT. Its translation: CASSPSTDTQYF.

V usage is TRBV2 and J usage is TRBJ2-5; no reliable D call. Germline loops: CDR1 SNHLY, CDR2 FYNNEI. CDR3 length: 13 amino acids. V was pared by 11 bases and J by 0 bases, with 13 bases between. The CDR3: CAGQDIYQETQYF. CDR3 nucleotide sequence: TGTGCCGGCCAAGACATTTACCAAGAGACCCAGTACTTC.

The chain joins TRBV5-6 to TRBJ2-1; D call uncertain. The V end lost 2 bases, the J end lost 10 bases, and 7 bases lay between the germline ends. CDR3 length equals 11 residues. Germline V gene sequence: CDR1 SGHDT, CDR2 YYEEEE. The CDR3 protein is CASSFGREQFF. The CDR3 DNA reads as TGTGCCAGCAGCTTCGGACGGGAGCAGTTCTTC.

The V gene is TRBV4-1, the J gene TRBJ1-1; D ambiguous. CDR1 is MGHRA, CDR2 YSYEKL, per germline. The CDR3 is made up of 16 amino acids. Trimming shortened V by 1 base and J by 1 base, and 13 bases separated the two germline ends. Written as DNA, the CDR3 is TGCGCCAGCAGCCAAGGTCGGGGAAGGGAGAACACTGAAGCTTTCTTT. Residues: CASSQGRGRENTEAFF.

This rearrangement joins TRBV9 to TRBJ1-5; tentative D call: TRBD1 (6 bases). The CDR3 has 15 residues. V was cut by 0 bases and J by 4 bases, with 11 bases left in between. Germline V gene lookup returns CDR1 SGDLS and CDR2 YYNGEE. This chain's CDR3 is CASSVGQEGNQPQHF. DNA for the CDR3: TGTGCCAGCAGCGTAGGACAGGAGGGAAATCAGCCCCAGCATTTT.

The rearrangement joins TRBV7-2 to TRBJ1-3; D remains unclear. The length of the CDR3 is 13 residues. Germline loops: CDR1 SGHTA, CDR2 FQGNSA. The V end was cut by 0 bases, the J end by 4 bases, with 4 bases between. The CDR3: CASSLAPGNTIYF. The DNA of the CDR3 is TGTGCCAGCAGCTTAGCCCCCGGAAACACCATATATTTT.

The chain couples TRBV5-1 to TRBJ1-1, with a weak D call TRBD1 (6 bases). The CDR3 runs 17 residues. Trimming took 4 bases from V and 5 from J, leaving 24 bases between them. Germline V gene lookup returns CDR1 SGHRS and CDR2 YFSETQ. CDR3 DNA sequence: TGCGCCAGCAGCCTGCCGGGGACACCCCTCACGGGGACTGAAGCTTTCTTT. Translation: CASSLPGTPLTGTEAFF. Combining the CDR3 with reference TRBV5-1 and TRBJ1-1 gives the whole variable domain KAGVTQTPRYLIKTRGQQVTLSCSPISGHRSVSWYQQTPGQGLQFLFEYFSETQRNKGNFPGRFSGRQFSNSRSEMNVSTLELGDSALYLCASSLPGTPLTGTEAFFGQGTRLTVV.